These 27 T cell receptor beta chains were sequenced from one sample in a study of response to subunit inactivated influenza vaccine listed by TCRdb under 2018. The library was made by RT-PCR. Sequencer: Illumina HiSeq 2500. The public reads were reprocessed in TCRdb via fastp at Q25 and MiXCR, keeping in-frame beta chains. One record per CDR3 amino acid sequence lists the most common genes and DNA. Within this sample are about 570,000 distinct CDR3 sequences, with about 11% of them counted one time only. Roughly 9.6% of the sample is taken by the ten largest. The data were also submitted as part of a second study, on T cells expressing NK-cell markers. The second study, in turn, reports: 5'RACE template switching, by which a universal primer site and unique molecular identifiers were added, was used to make TCR beta cDNA libraries.

Specimen: PBMCs from blood, collected on the day of vaccination. The receptors stem from a man aged 45-60 years who received an inactivated influenza vaccine. Donor details come from another sample of the same person, matched by shared clones.

The chain links TRBV27 to TRBJ2-5, with 10 nucleotides matching TRBD1. Looked up from germline, CDR1 is MNHEY and CDR2 is SMNVEV (reference sequence). After removal of 5 bases from V and 3 bases from J, the junction contained 12 bases not matched to a gene. The CDR3 is made up of 17 amino acids. CDR3 DNA sequence: TGTGCCAGCAGTCCGGGACAGGGGAGGGGTTGGGAAGAGACCCAGTACTTC. Its translation: CASSPGQGRGWEETQYF.

This clonotype was counted ten times or more. Here the CDR3 reads CASSRVQETQYF. CDR3 nucleotide sequence: TGTGCCAGCTCGCGGGTTCAAGAGACCCAGTACTTC. This rearrangement joins TRBV2 to TRBJ2-5; D possibly corresponds to TRBD2 (5 bases). The V end lost 8 bases, the J end lost 2 bases, and 9 bases lay between the germline ends. The CDR3 covers 12 residues. CDR1 is SNHLY, CDR2 FYNNEI, per germline.

This clonotype was detected a few times. The rearrangement links TRBV20-1 to TRBJ1-2; tentative D call: TRBD1 (6 bases). CDR1 is DFQATT, CDR2 SNEGSKA, per germline (reference sequence). Trimming left V 4 bases short and J 6 bases short, with 21 bases between. The CDR3 contains 15 residues. The CDR3: CSAKRSGAGFDGYTF. The DNA for the CDR3 is TGCAGTGCTAAACGGTCGGGGGCAGGGTTTGATGGCTACACCTTC.

This clonotype was observed a few times. The CDR3 loop is CSAIQQLVGEQFF. In DNA, the CDR3 is TGCAGTGCTATTCAACAGTTAGTAGGTGAGCAGTTCTTC. This rearrangement joins TRBV20-1 to TRBJ2-1; unclear D gene. The CDR3 consists of 13 residues. Germline V gives CDR1 DFQATT, CDR2 SNEGSKA (reference sequence). V lost 4 bases, J lost 9 bases, and 16 bases lay in between.

This clonotype has just a few counts. The chain carries TRBV7-2 and TRBJ1-2, with unresolved D. The CDR3 has 11 residues. Germline CDR1 and CDR2: SGHTA and FQGNSA. Trimming stripped 7 bases from V and 8 bases from J, with 11 bases between. The CDR3 protein is CASTYGGGYTF. As DNA, the CDR3 is TGTGCCAGCACCTACGGAGGGGGCTACACCTTC.

This rearrangement joins TRBV10-3 to TRBJ2-3, with 10 bases fitting TRBD2. The germline CDR1 and CDR2 sequences are ENHRY and SYGVKD. This CDR3 has 16 residues. V dropped 2 bases and J dropped 4; count of bases not matched to a gene: 6. CDR3 DNA sequence: TGTGCCATCAGTGAGCTTGAGCGGGGGGGCCCAGATACGCAGTATTTT. Translation: CAISELERGGPDTQYF.

This clonotype was recorded at least ten times. The chain uses TRBV5-1 and TRBJ2-2; D not resolved. Deletions cut 4 bases from V and 2 bases from J, with 15 bases between. This CDR3 has 16 amino acids. Germline V lookup: CDR1 SGHRS, CDR2 YFSETQ. CDR3 sequence: CASSPLISANTGELFF. CDR3 DNA: TGCGCCAGCAGCCCCTTGATTTCTGCCAACACCGGGGAGCTGTTTTTT.

A few counts support this clonotype. This chain links TRBV7-2 with TRBJ2-3, with D hard to call. Trimming removed 0 bases from V and 1 base from J, with 8 bases in between. The CDR3 covers 15 residues. Germline V gives CDR1 SGHTA, CDR2 FQGNSA. CDR3 nucleotide sequence: TGTGCCAGCAGCTTAGCTCAGTTTGGCACAGATACGCAGTATTTT. It specifies CASSLAQFGTDTQYF. Together with reference TRBV7-2 and TRBJ2-3, the CDR3 gives the full variable domain: GAGVSQSPSNKVTEKGKDVELRCDPISGHTALYWYRQSLGQGLEFLIYFQGNSAPDKSGLPSDRFSAERTGGSVSTLTIQRTQQEDSAVYLCASSLAQFGTDTQYFGPGTRLTVL.

The chain has TRBV6-5 and TRBJ2-5; D remains unclear. V shed 2 bases and J shed 5 bases, with 9 bases lying between them. The germline V gene encodes CDR1 MNHEY and CDR2 SVGAGI. This CDR3 has 13 residues. The CDR3 spells CASSYQTSETQYF. Written as DNA, the CDR3 is TGTGCCAGCAGTTACCAGACGTCGGAGACCCAGTACTTC.

CDR3 amino acids: CASSARGGHNEQFF. The DNA of the CDR3 is TGTGCCAGCAGCGCCCGGGGGGGGCACAATGAGCAGTTCTTC. The genes are TRBV7-3 and TRBJ2-1; 8 nucleotides line up with TRBD2. The trim removed 5 bases at V and 5 bases at J, leaving 5 bases unmatched. The CDR3 has 14 amino acids. CDR1 is SGHTA and CDR2 is FQGTGA in the germline V gene.

This clonotype was picked up many times. CDR3 protein: CASSPSGTGFYEQYF. CDR3 bases: TGTGCCAGCAGCCCGTCCGGGACAGGCTTCTACGAGCAGTACTTC. J is TRBJ2-7 and V is TRBV27; 8 nucleotides agree with TRBD1. CDR3 length: 15 residues. With V trimmed by 6 bases and J by 3 bases, 10 bases remained unmatched. The V gene's germline CDR1 is MNHEY and CDR2 SMNVEV (reference sequence).

This clonotype was observed a few times. The rearrangement uses TRBV24-1 and TRBJ1-3; weak D call: TRBD1 (6 bases). Germline V gene lookup returns CDR1 KGHDR and CDR2 SFDVKD. The germline V and J ends were trimmed by 4 bases and 0 bases, with 9 bases remaining between them. The CDR3 consists of 15 residues. In DNA form, the CDR3 reads TGTGCCACCAGTGACGCACAGGGCTCTGGAAACACCATATATTTT. This codes for CATSDAQGSGNTIYF.

This clonotype was detected ten times or more. This chain joins TRBV5-1 and TRBJ2-2, with 8 bases matching TRBD1. The germline CDR1 and CDR2 sequences are SGHRS and YFSETQ. Trimming removed 0 bases from V and 2 bases from J; junction bases left unmatched: 6. The CDR3 is 17 residues long. For the CDR3, the DNA is TGCGCCAGCAGCTTGGCCACCGGGACAGGAAACACCGGGGAGCTGTTTTTT. It encodes CASSLATGTGNTGELFF. The variable domain in full, with the rest retrieved from reference TRBV5-1 and TRBJ2-2, is KAGVTQTPRYLIKTRGQQVTLSCSPISGHRSVSWYQQTPGQGLQFLFEYFSETQRNKGNFPGRFSGRQFSNSRSEMNVSTLELGDSALYLCASSLATGTGNTGELFFGEGSRLTVL.

In its sample, this clonotype was seen a few times. The chain is built from TRBV12-3 or TRBV12-4 and TRBJ2-2, with a weak D call TRBD2 (5 bases). V lost 6 bases, J lost 5 bases, and 10 bases lay in between. This CDR3 spans 13 amino acids. Written as DNA, the CDR3 is TGTGCCAGCAGCTACGGGGTGACCGGGGAGCTGTTTTTT. This codes for CASSYGVTGELFF.

The J gene is TRBJ2-2, the V gene TRBV12-3 or TRBV12-4; weak D call: TRBD1 (6 bases). Trimming pared 6 bases from V and 3 bases from J, leaving 14 bases between. This CDR3 has 15 residues. In DNA, the CDR3 is TGTGCCAGCAGATTGAGGGGGTGGGACACCGGGGAGCTGTTTTTT. Its protein is CASRLRGWDTGELFF.

This clonotype was counted only a few times. V usage is TRBV15 and J usage is TRBJ2-7, with D unclear. The V gene lost 3 bases and the J gene lost 4 bases, with 13 bases spanning the gap. CDR3 length: 14 residues. Germline CDR1 and CDR2: LNHNV and YYDKDF (reference sequence). The CDR3 reads CATSRAPTVYEQYF. As DNA, the CDR3 is TGTGCCACCAGCAGGGCCCCGACTGTTTACGAGCAGTACTTC.

The chain couples TRBV12-3 or TRBV12-4 to TRBJ2-3; no clear D. The ends were cut back, 3 bases at V and 3 bases at J, with 13 bases in the middle. The CDR3 spans 15 residues. The CDR3 here is CASSFRPGRTDTQYF. The CDR3 bases are TGTGCCAGCAGTTTCCGTCCGGGCAGGACAGATACGCAGTATTTT.

This clonotype appeared many times. In nucleotides, the CDR3 is TGTGCCAGCACCGGACAAAACTATGGCTACACCTTC. Protein sequence: CASTGQNYGYTF. The chain is built from TRBV7-2 and TRBJ1-2, with D possibly TRBD1 on 5 matching bases. Germline V lookup: CDR1 SGHTA, CDR2 FQGNSA. This CDR3 contains 12 residues. V dropped 7 bases and J dropped 2 bases, with 8 bases sitting between them.

The chain is built from TRBV10-3 and TRBJ2-5; D unresolved. Trimming left V 10 bases short and J 1 base short, with 19 bases between. The CDR3 runs 15 residues. The V gene's germline CDR1 is ENHRY and CDR2 SYGVKD. The CDR3 is CASKRGGNLQETQYF. As DNA, the CDR3 is TGTGCCAGCAAACGTGGCGGCAACCTCCAAGAGACCCAGTACTTC.

Only one count was recorded for this clonotype. J is TRBJ2-3 and V is TRBV19; TRBD2 matches 7 bases. Germline values: CDR1 LNHDA, CDR2 SQIVND (reference sequence). The V and J ends lost 2 bases and 0 bases, in that order; junction bases with no gene match: 8. CDR3 length equals 17 residues. The CDR3 is CASSIILADTSTDTQYF. Here the CDR3 DNA reads TGTGCCAGTAGTATAATTCTAGCGGACACTAGCACAGATACGCAGTATTTT. The entire variable domain, with the rest obtained from reference TRBV19 and TRBJ2-3, is as follows: DGGITQSPKYLFRKEGQNVTLSCEQNLNHDAMYWYRQDPGQGLRLIYYSQIVNDFQKGDIAEGYSVSREKKESFPLTVTSAQKNPTAFYLCASSIILADTSTDTQYFGPGTRLTVL.

This clonotype was counted only a few times. This chain joins TRBV7-2 and TRBJ1-4; TRBD1 might be the D (6 bases). Germline V lookup: CDR1 SGHTA, CDR2 FQGNSA. V shed 5 bases and J shed 7 bases, with 20 bases lying between them. The CDR3 is made up of 16 amino acids. CDR3 DNA: TGTGCCAGCAGCCCTCAGACAGGTCAGGCGGCTGAAAAACTGTTTTTT. This sequence encodes CASSPQTGQAAEKLFF. The full variable domain, in which reference TRBV7-2 and TRBJ1-4 provide the parts outside the CDR3, is GAGVSQSPSNKVTEKGKDVELRCDPISGHTALYWYRQSLGQGLEFLIYFQGNSAPDKSGLPSDRFSAERTGGSVSTLTIQRTQQEDSAVYLCASSPQTGQAAEKLFFGSGTQLSVL.

V usage is TRBV7-9 and J usage is TRBJ2-5, with D unresolved. The V end lost 1 base, the J end lost 5 bases, and 14 bases lay between the germline ends. The CDR3 extends over 15 amino acids. Per germline, CDR1 SEHNR and CDR2 FQNEAQ (reference sequence). CDR3 sequence reads: CASSLDRVGLETQYF. CDR3 bases: TGTGCCAGCAGCTTAGACCGTGTTGGGTTGGAGACCCAGTACTTC. Drawing the rest from reference TRBV7-9 and TRBJ2-5, the complete variable domain is DTGVSQNPRHKITKRGQNVTFRCDPISEHNRLYWYRQTLGQGPEFLTYFQNEAQLEKSRLLSDRFSAERPKGSFSTLEIQRTEQGDSAMYLCASSLDRVGLETQYFGPGTRLLVL.

The chain combines TRBV20-1 with TRBJ2-5, with D perhaps TRBD2 (7 bases). The germline V gene has CDR1 DFQATT and CDR2 SNEGSKA (reference sequence). The CDR3 loop spans 14 amino acids. V gave up 3 bases and J gave up 5 bases, with 16 bases separating them. The CDR3, as DNA: TGCAGTGCTAGGAAGCCCGGGGGGCTGGAGACCCAGTACTTC. It encodes CSARKPGGLETQYF.

The chain has TRBV7-9 and TRBJ2-7; D call uncertain. Trimming cost V 5 bases and J 5 bases, with 19 bases left between them. The germline gives CDR1 SEHNR, CDR2 FQNEAQ (reference sequence). The CDR3 has 15 amino acids. The CDR3 DNA is TGTGCCAGCAGCAACACGGGCGCGGCTGGCGACGAGCAGTACTTC. Protein: CASSNTGAAGDEQYF. Together with reference TRBV7-9 and TRBJ2-7, the CDR3 gives the full variable domain: DTGVSQNPRHKITKRGQNVTFRCDPISEHNRLYWYRQTLGQGPEFLTYFQNEAQLEKSRLLSDRFSAERPKGSFSTLEIQRTEQGDSAMYLCASSNTGAAGDEQYFGPGTRLTVT.

There are a few counts of this clonotype. The CDR3 bases are TGCAGTGCTAGAGGCCACTTGAACACTGAAGCTTTCTTT. Residues: CSARGHLNTEAFF. The genes are TRBV20-1 and TRBJ1-1, with D unresolved. The CDR3 loop spans 13 amino acids. V was pared by 1 base and J by 0 bases, with 6 bases between. Germline CDR1 and CDR2: DFQATT and SNEGSKA (reference sequence).

This rearrangement joins TRBV18 to TRBJ1-5; D is undetermined. The CDR3 loop spans 15 amino acids. The germline gives CDR1 KGHSH, CDR2 LQKENI. V dropped 3 bases and J dropped 0 bases, with 9 bases sitting between them. The CDR3 sequence is CASSPGGPSNQPQHF. In nucleotides, the CDR3 is TGTGCCAGCTCACCTGGAGGGCCTAGCAATCAGCCCCAGCATTTT.

The chain combines TRBV7-2 with TRBJ2-7, with TRBD1 matching over 10 bases. CDR3 size: 14 residues. Trimming cost V 7 bases and J 5 bases; bases outside gene matches: 8. The germline V gene encodes CDR1 SGHTA and CDR2 FQGNSA. The CDR3 DNA reads as TGTGCCAGCAAGTGGGGGACAGGGGTCCACGAGCAGTACTTC. Protein product: CASKWGTGVHEQYF.